These 29 T cell receptor beta chains originate from one sample sequenced in a study of T cell responses to AZD1222 COVID-19 vaccine. The protocol was immunoSEQ multiplex PCR, while the TCRdb copy is restricted to in-frame clones and leaves out a portion. The table shows some 150,000 clones, with 92% occurring only once. Material: peripheral blood, obtained 28 days after the second AZD1222 dose. Source of these receptors: an adult who received the AZD1222 COVID-19 vaccine.

The V call is TRBV5-4, the J call TRBJ2-7; 9 nucleotides align to TRBD2. The CDR3 sequence is 16 residues long. The junction had 11 bases not matched to a gene; V was cut back by 4 bases and J by 3 bases. Per the germline V gene, CDR1 is SGHNT and CDR2 is YYREEE (reference sequence). The CDR3 is CASSIRRTSVNYEQYF. CDR3 in DNA: TGTGCCAGCAGCATTCGGAGGACTAGCGTCAACTACGAGCAGTACTTC.

The chain combines TRBV2 with TRBJ2-7, with D possibly being TRBD1 (6 bases). This CDR3 contains 13 residues. V gave up 4 bases and J gave up 6 bases, with 13 bases separating them. Germline V gives CDR1 SNHLY, CDR2 FYNNEI. The CDR3 here is CASSGEQGREQYF. DNA for the CDR3: TGTGCCAGCAGTGGGGAACAGGGTCGCGAGCAGTACTTC.

This chain joins TRBV7-9 and TRBJ2-1, with D maybe TRBD1 (5 bases). This CDR3 has 13 residues. Germline lookup yields CDR1 SEHNR and CDR2 FQNEAQ (reference sequence). V was clipped by 5 bases and J by 4 bases, with 9 bases between them. DNA for the CDR3: TGTGCCAGCAGCCAGCAGGGATACAATGAGCAGTTCTTC. The encoded protein is CASSQQGYNEQFF.

This chain connects TRBV3-1 (or the pseudogene TRBV3-2) to TRBJ2-2, with D unclear. Trimming pared 0 bases from V and 2 bases from J, leaving 4 bases between. From germline, CDR1 is LGHDT and CDR2 YNNKEL (reference sequence). The CDR3 spans 14 residues. The CDR3 DNA reads TGTGCCAGCAGCCAAGAGGGCAACACCGGGGAGCTGTTTTTT. Translated: CASSQEGNTGELFF.

CDR3 sequence (DNA): TGTGCCATCAGTGGCGGCCCAGGGGGTGGCTACACCTTC. Amino acids: CAISGGPGGGYTF. The chain employs TRBV10-3 and TRBJ1-2, with 7 positions matching TRBD1. The CDR3 extends over 13 amino acids. V was clipped by 4 bases and J by 7 bases; unmatched bases: 6. Germline-derived CDR1 and CDR2 are ENHRY and SYGVKD.

This chain uses TRBV11-3 with TRBJ2-7; D ambiguous. Trimming took 8 bases from V and 6 from J, leaving 17 bases between them. The CDR3 is 13 amino acids. The germline V gene encodes CDR1 SGHNT and CDR2 YENEEA. CDR3 region: CASEVWGLLEQYF. CDR3 nucleotides: TGTGCCAGCGAAGTTTGGGGTCTACTCGAGCAGTACTTC.

This chain uses TRBV5-8 with TRBJ1-3; D uncertain. Per germline, CDR1 SGHTS and CDR2 YDEGEE. This CDR3 spans 16 amino acids. V lost 4 bases and J 0 bases, leaving 14 bases between the germline ends. Written as DNA, the CDR3 is TGTGCCAGCAGCCGCATGCGGACCTCCTCTGGAAACACCATATATTTT. Translation gives CASSRMRTSSGNTIYF.

The chain couples TRBV5-1 to TRBJ2-2; 11 nucleotides align to TRBD2. Germline CDR1 and CDR2: SGHRS and YFSETQ. The CDR3 extends over 15 amino acids. V was clipped by 7 bases and J by 3 bases; unmatched bases: 5. The CDR3 coding sequence is TGCGCCAGCGGCCAACTAGCGGGGGACACCGGGGAGCTGTTTTTT. This sequence encodes CASGQLAGDTGELFF.

This sequence joins TRBV5-1 and TRBJ2-3, with 8 bases aligning to TRBD2. The CDR3 consists of 16 residues. The V and J ends lost 2 bases and 2 bases, in that order; junction bases with no gene match: 7. Germline lookup yields CDR1 SGHRS and CDR2 YFSETQ. The DNA of the CDR3 is TGCGCCAGCAGCTTAGGGCGGGGGGTCATCACAGATACGCAGTATTTT. Translated, it gives CASSLGRGVITDTQYF.

The rearrangement joins TRBV24-1 to TRBJ2-1, with D perhaps matching TRBD1 (5 bases). The V gene lost 9 bases and the J gene lost 5 bases, with 19 bases spanning the gap. The CDR3 spans 15 residues. From germline, CDR1 is KGHDR and CDR2 SFDVKD. CDR3 sequence reads: CATSRWGPTDNEQFF. CDR3 nucleotide sequence: TGTGCCACCTCCAGGTGGGGCCCTACAGACAATGAGCAGTTCTTC.

The chain carries TRBV30 and TRBJ2-3; TRBD2 matches 7 bases. CDR1 is GTSNPN and CDR2 is SVGIG in the germline V gene (reference sequence). This CDR3 comprises 13 residues. The ends lost 0 bases at V and 6 bases at J; junction bases unmatched: 3. CDR3 loop: CAWSVGREDTQYF. The CDR3 bases are TGTGCCTGGAGTGTGGGGCGGGAGGATACGCAGTATTTT.

The gene calls are TRBV21-1 and TRBJ1-1. TRBV21-1 is termed a pseudogene. The CDR3 spans 11 residues. CDR3 bases: TGTGCCAGCACAGCAAACACTGAAGCTTTCTTT. Protein sequence: CASTANTEAFF.

The chain recombines TRBV27 with TRBJ2-1; TRBD2 might be the D (5 bases). The germline V gene has CDR1 MNHEY and CDR2 SMNVEV (reference sequence). The V gene lost 1 base and the J gene lost 4 bases, with 17 bases spanning the gap. CDR3 length: 17 amino acids. CDR3 sequence reads: CASSLFPRRELYNEQFF. The CDR3 DNA is TGTGCCAGCAGTTTATTTCCCCGACGGGAATTGTACAATGAGCAGTTCTTC.

The chain has TRBV14 and TRBJ2-7, with 7 bases matching TRBD2. The germline V gene has CDR1 SGHDN and CDR2 FVKESK. The CDR3 totals 15 residues. Trimming cost V 3 bases and J 8 bases; bases outside gene matches: 13. CDR3: CASSQGGANTVQQYF. The CDR3 region has the DNA TGTGCCAGCAGCCAGGGAGGGGCAAACACTGTCCAGCAGTACTTC. Filled out from reference TRBV14 and TRBJ2-7, the complete variable domain reads EAGVTQFPSHSVIEKGQTVTLRCDPISGHDNLYWYRRVMGKEIKFLLHFVKESKQDESGMPNNRFLAERTGGTYSTLKVQPAELEDSGVYFCASSQGGANTVQQYFGPGTRLTVT.

This chain joins TRBV9 and TRBJ1-3, with D perhaps matching TRBD1 (5 bases). The CDR3 contains 16 residues. CDR1 is SGDLS and CDR2 is YYNGEE in the germline V gene. Trimming removed 4 bases at V and 0 bases at J, with 14 bases between. The CDR3: CASSPPTGSSGNTIYF. The CDR3 DNA reads TGTGCCAGCAGCCCCCCAACAGGAAGCTCTGGAAACACCATATATTTT.

The rearrangement joins TRBV4-1 to TRBJ2-1; 8 bases are shared with TRBD2. Trimming cost V 4 bases and J 8 bases; bases outside gene matches: 7. Per germline, CDR1 MGHRA and CDR2 YSYEKL. The CDR3 covers 14 residues. The CDR3 sequence is CASSPAPGGDEQFF. CDR3 DNA: TGCGCCAGCAGCCCAGCCCCCGGGGGGGATGAGCAGTTCTTC.

This clone was counted a few times. This chain joins TRBV6-1 and TRBJ1-1, with D possibly matching TRBD1 (5 bases). In germline, CDR1 is MNHNS, CDR2 SASEGT. The length of the CDR3 is 15 residues. Trimming stripped 3 bases from V and 3 bases from J, with 14 bases between. The CDR3 is CASSDIGVGDTEAFF. CDR3 nucleotide sequence: TGTGCCAGCAGTGATATAGGGGTTGGGGACACTGAAGCTTTCTTT.

This clone has just one count. The chain employs TRBV28 and TRBJ2-7; 9 nucleotides line up with TRBD1. CDR3 size: 14 residues. J lost 5 bases, V lost 6 bases, and 8 bases had no gene match. CDR1 is MDHEN and CDR2 is SYDVKM in the germline V gene. The CDR3 nucleotides read TGTGCCAGCAGGGCATCCGGGACAGGGCACGAGCAGTACTTC. Amino acid sequence: CASRASGTGHEQYF. Supplemented by reference TRBV28 and TRBJ2-7, the full variable domain reads DVKVTQSSRYLVKRTGEKVFLECVQDMDHENMFWYRQDPGLGLRLIYFSYDVKMKEKGDIPEGYSVSREKKERFSLILESASTNQTSMYLCASRASGTGHEQYFGPGTRLTVT.

V and J are TRBV7-2 and TRBJ2-7; 10 bases are a match to TRBD2. The V and J ends lost 5 bases and 6 bases, in that order; junction bases with no gene match: 22. The CDR3 runs to 19 residues. Germline values: CDR1 SGHTA, CDR2 FQGNSA. The CDR3 sequence is CASSLYLIAGGSPPLEQYF. The CDR3 nucleotides read TGTGCCAGCAGCCTCTACCTTATAGCGGGAGGTTCCCCCCCTCTCGAGCAGTACTTC.

This clone was seen more than once but under ten times. V and J are TRBV24-1 and TRBJ2-3; TRBD1 matches at 8 bases. CDR1 is KGHDR, CDR2 SFDVKD, per germline. The V gene end was trimmed by 0 bases and the J gene end by 2 bases; junction bases not matched to a gene: 9. The CDR3 has 18 residues. The CDR3 DNA is TGTGCCACCAGTGATTTGGGGGGGCAGGGGGCGTCCACAGATACGCAGTATTTT. This codes for CATSDLGGQGASTDTQYF.

V usage is TRBV15 and J usage is TRBJ2-5; no reliable D call. Germline lookup yields CDR1 LNHNV and CDR2 YYDKDF (reference sequence). V was trimmed by 1 base and J by 2 bases, leaving 5 bases between them. The CDR3 loop spans 13 amino acids. The DNA for the CDR3 is TGTGCCACCAGCAGAGCTAGGCAAGAGACCCAGTACTTC. Translating it yields CATSRARQETQYF.

The chain is built from TRBV7-8 and TRBJ1-5; D is undetermined. The CDR3 is 11 residues long. Germline V CDR1 and CDR2: SGHVS, FQNEAQ. The V gene lost 1 base and the J gene lost 7 bases, with 2 bases spanning the gap. CDR3 coding DNA: TGTGCCAGCAGCTTAGGGCAGCCCCAGCATTTT. Residues: CASSLGQPQHF. Full variable domain (rest looked up from reference TRBV7-8 and TRBJ1-5): GAGVSQSPRYKVAKRGQDVALRCDPISGHVSLFWYQQALGQGPEFLTYFQNEAQLDKSGLPSDRFFAERPEGSVSTLKIQRTQQEDSAVYLCASSLGQPQHFGDGTRLSIL.

V gene TRBV7-8 combines with J gene TRBJ2-6, with D possibly TRBD2 on 5 matching bases. The germline V gene has CDR1 SGHVS and CDR2 FQNEAQ. V lost 11 bases, J lost 0 bases, and 8 bases lay in between. The CDR3 has 13 residues. The chain's CDR3 is CAGGGSGANVLTF. For the CDR3, the DNA is TGTGCCGGAGGCGGCTCTGGGGCCAACGTCCTGACTTTC.

The chain uses TRBV7-2 and TRBJ2-7; either TRBD1 or TRBD2 may fit D (6 bases each). Germline V CDR1 and CDR2: SGHTA, FQGNSA. V shed 5 bases and J shed 2 bases, with 13 bases lying between them. This CDR3 has 14 residues. Written as DNA, the CDR3 is TGTGCCAGCAGCCCCCACAGGGAGGCCTACGAGCAGTACTTC. This codes for CASSPHREAYEQYF.

The chain uses TRBV11-2 and TRBJ2-2; 8 nucleotides align to TRBD1. This CDR3 comprises 16 residues. Germline trimming cut 8 bases from V and 10 bases from J; bases unmatched to any gene: 18. Germline CDR1 reads SGHAT; CDR2 reads FQNNGV. The DNA of the CDR3 is TGTGCCAGCTCTGAGCCACAGGACAGGGAGCGCGCGGAGCTGTTTTTT. This gives the protein CASSEPQDRERAELFF. Full variable domain (rest looked up from reference TRBV11-2 and TRBJ2-2): EAGVAQSPRYKIIEKRQSVAFWCNPISGHATLYWYQQILGQGPKLLIQFQNNGVVDDSQLPKDRFSAERLKGVDSTLKIQPAKLEDSAVYLCASSEPQDRERAELFFGEGSRLTVL.

The chain carries TRBV6-5 and TRBJ2-7; 9 nucleotides line up with TRBD2. V lost 8 bases to trimming and J lost 1 base; unmatched junction nucleotides: 6. Per germline, CDR1 MNHEY and CDR2 SVGAGI. The CDR3 covers 14 residues. The CDR3 nucleotides are TGTGCCAGCTCTTTAGCGGGAGCATCCTACGAGCAGTACTTC. It encodes CASSLAGASYEQYF.

A single count supports this clone. This chain connects TRBV19 to TRBJ1-5; a weak D match, TRBD1 (5 bases). V was cut by 7 bases and J by 6 bases, with 16 bases left in between. From germline, CDR1 is LNHDA and CDR2 SQIVND (reference sequence). The CDR3 loop spans 14 amino acids. In DNA form, the CDR3 reads TGTGCCAGTATCGCCGGGACGGCCGGTCAGCCCCAGCATTTT. Residues: CASIAGTAGQPQHF.

The chain has TRBV5-3 and TRBJ1-1, with a possible D match to TRBD1 (5 bases). TRBV5-3 is noted as an ORF with a role that remains uncertain. V lost 5 bases and J lost 7, with 18 bases in between. The CDR3 totals 14 residues. The CDR3 sequence: CARSPSKGRLEAFF. CDR3 coding DNA: TGTGCCAGAAGTCCCTCTAAGGGGCGCCTTGAAGCTTTCTTT.

The rearrangement uses TRBV6-5 and TRBJ2-7; TRBD2 matches 8 bases. This CDR3 spans 14 amino acids. V trimming: 7 bases; J trimming: 0 bases; junction bases outside the gene matches: 5. Germline V lookup: CDR1 MNHEY, CDR2 SVGAGI. CDR3 region: CASILADHSYEQYF. CDR3 in DNA: TGTGCCAGCATACTAGCGGATCACTCCTACGAGCAGTACTTC.